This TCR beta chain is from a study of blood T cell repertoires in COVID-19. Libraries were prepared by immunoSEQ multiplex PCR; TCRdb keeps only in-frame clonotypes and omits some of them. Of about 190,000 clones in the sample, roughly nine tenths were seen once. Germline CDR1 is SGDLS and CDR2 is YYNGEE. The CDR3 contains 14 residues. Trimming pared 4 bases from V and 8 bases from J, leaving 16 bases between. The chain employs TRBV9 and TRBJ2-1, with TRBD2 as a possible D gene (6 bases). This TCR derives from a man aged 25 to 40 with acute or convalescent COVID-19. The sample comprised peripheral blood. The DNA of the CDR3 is TGTGCCAGCAGCCACCGGGAGCCGCTTCATGAGCAGTTCTTC. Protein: CASSHREPLHEQFF.